This T cell receptor beta chain was captured in a study of CD8+ T cells in alopecia areata. Across the whole study: Treated patients swallowed 5 to 10 mg of oral tofacitinib twice daily. Dosing spanned 6 to 18 months on tofacitinib, then 6 months off drug.

V was clipped by 0 bases and J by 3 bases, with 10 bases between them. The germline gives CDR1 SGDLS, CDR2 YYNGEE. This CDR3 contains 14 residues. Alopecia areata patients gave lesional scalp punch biopsies and peripheral blood samples. PBMCs provided sorted CD4+ and CD8+ T cells. cDNA prepared by RNA extraction and subsequent reverse transcription served as the template for sequencing. TCRdb's copy holds only in-frame clones and misses some; the assay was immunoSEQ multiplex PCR. The table lists about 130,000 clones, about 57% of them singletons. Here the sequenced sample was CD4+ T cells sorted from blood, taken at week 0. The clonotype originates from a human donor with alopecia areata. The chain recombines TRBV9 with TRBJ2-7; D gene ambiguous. The CDR3 nucleotides read TGTGCCAGCAGCGTAGAGCATGGCGGCTACGAGCAGTACTTC. The encoded protein is CASSVEHGGYEQYF.